Listed below are T cell receptor beta chains from one sample, sequenced in a study of shared clonotypes between healthy human individuals. This table comes from immunoSEQ multiplex PCR, and its TCRdb copy is limited to in-frame clones, with some not included. Among hundreds of thousands of clones, 74% were seen once, and the ten largest hold approximately 10%. The sequenced material came from memory CD4+ T cells sorted from blood. The receptors shown here come from a man aged 25-45 years in good health. CDR3s include the opening cysteine and the closing phenylalanine or tryptophan. D genes are given only for firm matches. Where a row states a size, it is once, few, many or the class of an expanded clone; other rows omit it.

j_gene: TRBJ1-2; v_gene: TRBV7-2; abundance: NA; d_gene: NA; CDR3nt: TGTGCCAGCAGCCCAAACCATCAGGGGCTCTATGGCTACACCTTC; CDR3aa: CASSPNHQGLYGYTF
j_gene: TRBJ1-2; v_gene: TRBV2; abundance: few; d_gene: TRBD1; CDR3nt: TGTGCCAGCAGTGAAGGCCCGGACAGGGTTACGACTGGCTACACCTTC; CDR3aa: CASSEGPDRVTTGYTF
j_gene: TRBJ2-1; v_gene: TRBV19; abundance: NA; d_gene: TRBD2; CDR3nt: TGTGCCAGTAGTAGTCAGGCGACTAGCGGGCCCTACAATGAGCAGTTCTTC; CDR3aa: CASSSQATSGPYNEQFF
j_gene: TRBJ2-2; v_gene: TRBV5-5; abundance: NA; d_gene: NA; CDR3nt: TGTGCCAGCAGCTTGAGCGGAACCACCGGGGAGCTGTTTTTT; CDR3aa: CASSLSGTTGELFF
j_gene: TRBJ2-7; v_gene: TRBV7-2; abundance: NA; d_gene: NA; CDR3nt: TGTGCCAGCAGCCCCCAGAGCTCCTACGAGCAGTACTTC; CDR3aa: CASSPQSSYEQYF
j_gene: TRBJ2-4; v_gene: TRBV18; abundance: NA; d_gene: TRBD1; CDR3nt: TGTGCCAGCTCACCGAAGACAGGGGGAGGGAGCAACATTCAGTACTTC; CDR3aa: CASSPKTGGGSNIQYF
j_gene: TRBJ1-4; v_gene: TRBV5-1; abundance: NA; d_gene: NA; CDR3nt: TGCGCCAGCAGCTTATGGGGGACTAATGAAAAACTGTTTTTT; CDR3aa: CASSLWGTNEKLFF
j_gene: TRBJ2-1; v_gene: TRBV7-9; abundance: NA; d_gene: TRBD1; CDR3nt: TGTGCCAGCAGCCTTTTGGGACAGGGGACCCTCAATGAGCAGTTCTTC; CDR3aa: CASSLLGQGTLNEQFF
j_gene: TRBJ2-7; v_gene: TRBV11-2; abundance: NA; d_gene: TRBD1; CDR3nt: TGTGCCAGCACCATTAGGACCCAGGGACAGAACGAGCAGTACTTC; CDR3aa: CASTIRTQGQNEQYF
j_gene: TRBJ1-1; v_gene: TRBV7-8; abundance: NA; d_gene: NA; CDR3nt: TGTGCCAGCAGGGTGGGCGAGGGGCTGAACACTGAAGCTTTCTTT; CDR3aa: CASRVGEGLNTEAFF